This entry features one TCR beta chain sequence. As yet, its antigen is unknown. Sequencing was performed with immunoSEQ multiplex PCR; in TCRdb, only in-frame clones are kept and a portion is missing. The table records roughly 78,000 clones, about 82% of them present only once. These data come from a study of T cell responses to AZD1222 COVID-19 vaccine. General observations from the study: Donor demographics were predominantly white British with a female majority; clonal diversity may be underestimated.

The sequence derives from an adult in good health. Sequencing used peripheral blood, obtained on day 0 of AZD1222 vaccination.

CDR3: CASSELGRNGYTF. The CDR3 bases are TGTGCCAGCAGTGAATTGGGCCGAAATGGCTACACCTTC. J is TRBJ1-2 and V is TRBV25-1; D uncertain. V shed 1 base and J shed 6 bases, with 9 bases lying between them. Germline V gene sequence: CDR1 MGHDK, CDR2 SYGVNS. This CDR3 contains 13 residues.